This T cell receptor (beta chain) was documented in a study of T cells in narcolepsy. Study results and limitations: Autoreactive clonotypes reportedly recurred in blood of same and different patients, not controls.

Notes on this clone: Its antigen is not known.

The V gene lost 3 bases and the J gene lost 4 bases, with 5 bases spanning the gap. The CDR3 length is 11 residues. The germline gives CDR1 SGHNT, CDR2 YYREEE (reference sequence). Generated by immunoSEQ multiplex PCR, the TCRdb table keeps only in-frame clones and is missing some. The sample includes around 18,000 clones, approximately 72% of them seen just once. This sequence joins TRBV5-4 and TRBJ2-7; D remains ambiguous. This TCR was recovered from a human donor with narcolepsy. Input material: CD45RA- memory CD8+ T cells from PBMCs. The CDR3 DNA follows: TGTGCCAGCAGCTCGGATTACGAGCAGTACTTC. Its translation: CASSSDYEQYF. The full variable domain, its missing parts supplied by reference TRBV5-4 and TRBJ2-7, is ETGVTQSPTHLIKTRGQQVTLRCSSQSGHNTVSWYQQALGQGPQFIFQYYREEENGRGNFPPRFSGLQFPNYSSELNVNALELDDSALYLCASSSDYEQYFGPGTRLTVT.